A single sample gave rise to the 25 T cell receptor beta chains below, sequenced in a study of T cells after posttransplantation cyclophosphamide. Busulfan-fludarabine conditioning, marrow transplant, and cyclophosphamide on days +3 and +4 were administered. Repertoires were generated with immunoSEQ multiplex PCR, while TCRdb's copy carries only in-frame clones and drops some. The top ten clones hold 25% to 35% of a sample with fewer than 20,000 clones, around 70% of them seen once. Sequenced here: PBMCs, sampled after an allogeneic stem cell transplant with post-transplant cyclophosphamide. The receptors shown here come from a male patient aged 25-45 years who received an allogeneic stem cell transplant from a related donor, was CMV-positive, and had acute GVHD only. Some of these T cells may belong to the graft donor.

The chain is built from TRBV10-3 and TRBJ2-7, with 9 nucleotides matching TRBD1. From germline, CDR1 is ENHRY and CDR2 SYGVKD. There are 14 residues in the CDR3. Germline trimming cut 6 bases from V and 6 bases from J; bases unmatched to any gene: 9. The CDR3 sequence is CAIRTGTGSPEQYF. Written as DNA, the CDR3 is TGTGCCATCAGGACCGGGACAGGGAGTCCCGAGCAGTACTTC.

The chain is built from TRBV5-6 and TRBJ1-4, with D hard to call. V shed 1 base and J shed 3 bases, with 7 bases lying between them. Germline V gene data show CDR1 as SGHDT and CDR2 as YYEEEE. The CDR3 has 14 amino acids. The CDR3, as DNA: TGTGCCAGCAGCTTGCGGGGTGCTAATGAAAAACTGTTTTTT. Translating gives CASSLRGANEKLFF.

The V call is TRBV10-3, the J call TRBJ2-2; 11 positions agree with TRBD1. The CDR3 runs to 17 residues. Germline V gene sequence: CDR1 ENHRY, CDR2 SYGVKD. J was trimmed by 2 bases and V by 2 bases; bases with no gene match: 4. Written as DNA, the CDR3 is TGTGCCATCAGTGAGAGAGGGACAGGGGGTAACACCGGGGAGCTGTTTTTT. Residues: CAISERGTGGNTGELFF.

Only a few counts were recorded for this clone. The chain joins TRBV19 to TRBJ1-5, with D perhaps matching TRBD1 (6 bases). V gave up 4 bases and J gave up 0 bases, with 16 bases separating them. The CDR3 is 17 amino acids. Looked up from germline, CDR1 is LNHDA and CDR2 is SQIVND (reference sequence). CDR3 sequence reads: CASSTLHTGNSNQPQHF. The DNA of the CDR3 is TGTGCCAGTAGTACCCTCCATACAGGGAATAGCAATCAGCCCCAGCATTTT.

The V and J genes are TRBV5-1 and TRBJ1-6; possibly TRBD1 for D (5 bases). CDR3 length equals 16 residues. Germline CDR1 SGHRS, CDR2 YFSETQ. The V gene lost 2 bases and the J gene lost 9 bases, with 18 bases spanning the gap. CDR3 region: CASSFHQGGSGSPLHF. The DNA of the CDR3 is TGCGCCAGCAGCTTCCACCAGGGAGGTAGTGGTTCACCCCTCCACTTT.

This clone was detected a few times. This chain uses TRBV7-9 with TRBJ1-2, with D possibly being TRBD1 (6 bases). This CDR3 is 17 amino acids long. Germline-derived CDR1 and CDR2 are SEHNR and FQNEAQ (reference sequence). V gave up 2 bases and J gave up 7 bases, with 23 bases separating them. CDR3 DNA: TGTGCCAGCAGCTTATCCCCCAGAGGCCACCAGGGGACTGGCTACACCTTC. Residues: CASSLSPRGHQGTGYTF.

This chain uses TRBV15 with TRBJ2-7; D is possibly TRBD2 (6 bases). Trimming left V 6 bases short and J 6 bases short, with 15 bases between. The CDR3 consists of 13 residues. CDR1 is LNHNV, CDR2 YYDKDF, per germline (reference sequence). CDR3 DNA: TGTGCCACCAGTAGTGTGTGGGGAGGCGAGCAGTACTTC. It translates to CATSSVWGGEQYF.

The rearrangement links TRBV7-2 to TRBJ2-3; no reliable D call. CDR3 length: 14 residues. With 7 bases removed from V and 0 bases from J, the gap between germline ends came to 11 bases. Germline V CDR1 and CDR2: SGHTA, FQGNSA. This CDR3 reads CASIRGISTDTQYF. The CDR3 DNA reads as TGTGCCAGCATCCGCGGTATTAGCACAGATACGCAGTATTTT.

The rearrangement uses TRBV27 and TRBJ2-7; 10 bases agree with TRBD1. V lost 0 bases to trimming and J lost 4 bases; unmatched junction nucleotides: 3. Germline assignment: CDR1 MNHEY and CDR2 SMNVEV (reference sequence). This CDR3 region has 15 residues. CDR3 sequence (DNA): TGTGCCAGCAGTTTATCGGGACAGGGGATATACGAGCAGTACTTC. Translated: CASSLSGQGIYEQYF.

The genes are TRBV2 and TRBJ1-1; 10 bases agree with TRBD1. CDR1 and CDR2 from the germline V gene are SNHLY and FYNNEI. V lost 6 bases, J lost 0 bases, and 1 base stayed unmatched. The CDR3 sequence is 14 residues long. Here the CDR3 reads CASRGQGMNTEAFF. The CDR3 nucleotides are TGTGCCAGCAGGGGACAGGGGATGAACACTGAAGCTTTCTTT.

The chain couples TRBV6-5 to TRBJ1-2; 10 bases map to TRBD1. This CDR3 region has 15 residues. Looked up from germline, CDR1 is MNHEY and CDR2 is SVGAGI. V was clipped by 2 bases and J by 3 bases; unmatched bases: 3. Here the CDR3 reads CASSYGTGVDYGYTF. DNA for the CDR3: TGTGCCAGCAGTTACGGGACAGGGGTGGACTATGGCTACACCTTC.

This chain joins TRBV9 and TRBJ2-7, with D possibly matching TRBD2 (5 bases). The CDR3 is 14 amino acids. Between the trimmed V and J ends, which lost 4 bases and 0 bases, there was a span of 11 bases. From germline, CDR1 is SGDLS and CDR2 YYNGEE. CDR3 nucleotides: TGTGCCAGCAGCAGGGAGAGGGTCTCCTACGAGCAGTACTTC. Its translation: CASSRERVSYEQYF.

The chain is built from TRBV9 and TRBJ2-3; the D is unclear. The CDR3 loop spans 15 amino acids. The V end was cut by 0 bases, the J end by 9 bases, with 17 bases between. The germline V gene has CDR1 SGDLS and CDR2 YYNGEE. The CDR3: CASSVDPSVLTTQYF. The DNA for the CDR3 is TGTGCCAGCAGCGTAGATCCAAGCGTCCTAACCACGCAGTATTTT.

The V call is TRBV7-2, the J call TRBJ2-2; TRBD2 might be the D (6 bases). Trimming removed 5 bases at V and 4 bases at J, with 11 bases between. The CDR3 has 14 residues. Germline CDR1 SGHTA, CDR2 FQGNSA. In DNA, the CDR3 is TGTGCCAGCAGCCTGGAGGGTAGCACCGGGGAGCTGTTTTTT. Its protein is CASSLEGSTGELFF.

The chain is built from TRBV6-5 and TRBJ2-3; tentative D call: TRBD2 (7 bases). Trimming removed 6 bases from V and 5 bases from J, with 18 bases in between. Germline V gene lookup returns CDR1 MNHEY and CDR2 SVGAGI. This CDR3 is 15 amino acids long. The CDR3 reads CASSSGGVLGDTQYF. CDR3 nucleotides: TGTGCCAGCAGCTCGGGGGGCGTTTTAGGAGATACGCAGTATTTT.

The chain has TRBV2 and TRBJ2-2, with 7 bases lining up with TRBD2. CDR3 length: 16 residues. CDR1 is SNHLY and CDR2 is FYNNEI in the germline V gene. With 2 bases clipped from V and 3 bases from J, the junction kept 6 bases outside the gene matches. The CDR3 coding sequence is TGTGCCAGCAGTGAATCGGGACTAAGTCACACCGGGGAGCTGTTTTTT. Its protein is CASSESGLSHTGELFF.

CDR3 nucleotides: TGCAGCCCCAGGGGGAGTACTGAAGCTTTCTTT. It codes for CSPRGSTEAFF. This chain uses TRBV20-1 with TRBJ1-1; 7 bases match TRBD1. This CDR3 has 11 residues. The germline V gene encodes CDR1 DFQATT and CDR2 SNEGSKA (reference sequence).

As DNA, the CDR3 is TGTGCCAGCAGCTTAGCGACAGGGGAAACCGGGGAGCTGTTTTTT. This encodes CASSLATGETGELFF. V gene TRBV7-9 combines with J gene TRBJ2-2, with 8 bases identical to TRBD1. V trimming: 0 bases; J trimming: 5 bases; junction bases outside the gene matches: 2. This CDR3 has 15 residues. CDR1 SEHNR and CDR2 FQNEAQ come from the germline V gene (reference sequence).

The rearrangement uses TRBV6-5 and TRBJ2-1, with D possibly being TRBD2 (6 bases). Germline V gene sequence: CDR1 MNHEY, CDR2 SVGAGI. The CDR3 loop spans 15 amino acids. Deletions cut 5 bases from V and 10 bases from J, with 21 bases between. The CDR3 DNA sequence: TGTGCCAGCAGTCGCTCGGGGGTCCCTGAGAGCGAGCAGTTCTTC. Its protein product is CASSRSGVPESEQFF.

The J gene is TRBJ2-2, the V gene TRBV6-5, with D possibly matching TRBD2 (6 bases). Between the trimmed V and J ends, which lost 5 bases and 13 bases, there was a span of 23 bases. CDR1 MNHEY and CDR2 SVGAGI come from the germline V gene. This CDR3 is 15 amino acids long. The CDR3 protein is CASSRTSIQRGGLFF. The CDR3 DNA reads as TGTGCCAGCAGTCGAACATCAATCCAACGGGGAGGGCTGTTTTTT.

The chain uses TRBV28 and TRBJ1-4, with D perhaps TRBD1 (6 bases). V was cut by 4 bases and J by 3 bases, with 9 bases left in between. The germline gives CDR1 MDHEN, CDR2 SYDVKM. The CDR3 sequence is 14 residues long. The CDR3 region is CASSSGGPNEKLFF. The DNA of the CDR3 is TGTGCCAGCAGTTCGGGGGGGCCTAATGAAAAACTGTTTTTT.

This chain links TRBV5-6 with TRBJ1-2; 12 bases agree with TRBD1. After removal of 2 bases from V and 8 bases from J, the junction contained 7 bases not matched to a gene. The germline V gene has CDR1 SGHDT and CDR2 YYEEEE. The CDR3 is 15 amino acids. CDR3 sequence: CASSFGTGGLGGYTF. The CDR3 DNA is TGTGCCAGCAGCTTCGGGACAGGGGGCCTGGGGGGCTACACCTTC.

The V and J genes are TRBV27 and TRBJ1-2; maybe TRBD1 (5 bases). The CDR3 sequence is 14 residues long. V was trimmed by 1 base and J by 6 bases, leaving 12 bases between them. Germline CDR1 reads MNHEY; CDR2 reads SMNVEV (reference sequence). CDR3 protein: CASSLLGGAHGYTF. The CDR3 DNA sequence: TGTGCCAGCAGTTTATTGGGAGGGGCCCATGGCTACACCTTC.

This clone appeared once. This rearrangement joins TRBV2 to TRBJ2-1; TRBD1 might be the D (6 bases). CDR1 and CDR2 from the germline V gene are SNHLY and FYNNEI. This CDR3 contains 11 residues. Trimming cost V 5 bases and J 12 bases, with 11 bases left between them. The CDR3 is CASSTGMRQFF. For the CDR3, the DNA is TGTGCCAGCAGTACAGGGATGAGGCAGTTCTTC.

This chain uses TRBV15 with TRBJ2-1; perhaps TRBD2 as D (7 bases). The length of the CDR3 is 16 residues. In germline, CDR1 is LNHNV, CDR2 YYDKDF (reference sequence). V was shortened by 0 bases and J by 8 bases, with 17 bases between the two germline ends. The CDR3: CATSRELGGGGDEQFF. The CDR3 DNA reads TGTGCCACCAGCAGAGAATTAGGGGGGGGCGGTGATGAGCAGTTCTTC.